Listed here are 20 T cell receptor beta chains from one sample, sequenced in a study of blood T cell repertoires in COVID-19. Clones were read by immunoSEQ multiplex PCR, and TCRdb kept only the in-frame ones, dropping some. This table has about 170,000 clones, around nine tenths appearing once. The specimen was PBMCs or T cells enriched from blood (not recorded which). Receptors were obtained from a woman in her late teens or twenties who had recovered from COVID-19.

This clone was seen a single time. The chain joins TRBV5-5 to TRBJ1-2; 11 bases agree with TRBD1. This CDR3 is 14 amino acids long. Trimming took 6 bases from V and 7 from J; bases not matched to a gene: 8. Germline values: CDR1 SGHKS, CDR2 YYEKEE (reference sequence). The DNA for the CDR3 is TGTGCCAGCACCCAGGACAGGGGGCTTGGTGGCTACACCTTC. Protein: CASTQDRGLGGYTF. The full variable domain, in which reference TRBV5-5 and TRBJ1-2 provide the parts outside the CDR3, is DAGVTQSPTHLIKTRGQQVTLRCSPISGHKSVSWYQQVLGQGPQFIFQYYEKEERGRGNFPDRFSARQFPNYSSELNVNALLLGDSALYLCASTQDRGLGGYTFGSGTRLTVV.

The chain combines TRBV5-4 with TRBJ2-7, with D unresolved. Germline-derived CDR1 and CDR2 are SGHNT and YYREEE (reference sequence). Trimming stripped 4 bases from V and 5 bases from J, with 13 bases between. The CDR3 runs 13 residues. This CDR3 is CASSPETKHEQYF. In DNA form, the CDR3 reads TGTGCCAGCAGCCCGGAAACTAAGCACGAGCAGTACTTC.

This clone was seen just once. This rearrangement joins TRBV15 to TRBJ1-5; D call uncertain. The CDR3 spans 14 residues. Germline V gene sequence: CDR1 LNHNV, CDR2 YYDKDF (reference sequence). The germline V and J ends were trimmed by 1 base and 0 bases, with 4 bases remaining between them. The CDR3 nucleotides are TGTGCCACCAGCAGAGGCTATAGCAATCAGCCCCAGCATTTT. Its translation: CATSRGYSNQPQHF. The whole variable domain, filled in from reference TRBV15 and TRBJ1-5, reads DAMVIQNPRYQVTQFGKPVTLSCSQTLNHNVMYWYQQKSSQAPKLLFHYYDKDFNNEADTPDNFQSRRPNTSFCFLDIRSPGLGDTAMYLCATSRGYSNQPQHFGDGTRLSIL.

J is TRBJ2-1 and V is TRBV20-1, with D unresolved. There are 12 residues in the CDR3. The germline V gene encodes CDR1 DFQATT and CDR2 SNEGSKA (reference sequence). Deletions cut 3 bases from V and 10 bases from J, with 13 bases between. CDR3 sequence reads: CSASFSPREQFF. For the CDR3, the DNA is TGCAGTGCTAGTTTTTCCCCGAGGGAGCAGTTCTTC.

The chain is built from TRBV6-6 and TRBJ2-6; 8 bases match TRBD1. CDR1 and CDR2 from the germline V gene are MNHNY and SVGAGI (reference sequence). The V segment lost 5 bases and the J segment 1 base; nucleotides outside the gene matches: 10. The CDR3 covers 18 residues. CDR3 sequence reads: CASSLSRGPLSGANVLTF. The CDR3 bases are TGTGCCAGCAGTCTCAGCAGGGGGCCCCTTTCTGGGGCCAACGTCCTGACTTTC.

CDR3: CSAIAPGELFF. CDR3 coding DNA: TGCAGTGCTATAGCCCCCGGGGAGCTGTTTTTT. The V call is TRBV20-1, the J call TRBJ2-2, with no clear D. The CDR3 sequence is 11 residues long. Germline V lookup: CDR1 DFQATT, CDR2 SNEGSKA (reference sequence). V was trimmed by 4 bases and J by 6 bases, leaving 6 bases between them.

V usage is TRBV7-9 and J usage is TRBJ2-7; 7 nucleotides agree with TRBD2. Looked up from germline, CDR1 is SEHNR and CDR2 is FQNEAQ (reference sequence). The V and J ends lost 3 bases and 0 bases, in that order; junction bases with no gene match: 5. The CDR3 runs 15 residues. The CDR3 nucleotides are TGTGCCAGCAGCTTCCTAGCGGCCCCCTCCTACGAGCAGTACTTC. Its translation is CASSFLAAPSYEQYF.

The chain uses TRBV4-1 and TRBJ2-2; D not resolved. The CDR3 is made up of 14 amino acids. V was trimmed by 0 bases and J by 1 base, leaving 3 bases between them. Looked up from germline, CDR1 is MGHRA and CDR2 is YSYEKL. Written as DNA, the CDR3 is TGCGCCAGCAGCCAAGACAGGAACACCGGGGAGCTGTTTTTT. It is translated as CASSQDRNTGELFF.

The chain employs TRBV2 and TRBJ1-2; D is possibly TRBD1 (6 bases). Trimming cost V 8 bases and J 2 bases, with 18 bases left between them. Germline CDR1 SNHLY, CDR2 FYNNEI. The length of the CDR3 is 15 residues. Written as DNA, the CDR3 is TGTGCCAGCTCATTTCGGACAGCTACAAACTATGGCTACACCTTC. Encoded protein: CASSFRTATNYGYTF.

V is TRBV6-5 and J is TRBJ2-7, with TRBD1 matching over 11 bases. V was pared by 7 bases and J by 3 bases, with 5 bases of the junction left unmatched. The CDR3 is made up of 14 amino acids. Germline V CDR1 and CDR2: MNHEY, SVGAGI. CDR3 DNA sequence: TGTGCCAGCAATACCGGGACAGGGGGCTACGAGCAGTACTTC. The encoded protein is CASNTGTGGYEQYF.

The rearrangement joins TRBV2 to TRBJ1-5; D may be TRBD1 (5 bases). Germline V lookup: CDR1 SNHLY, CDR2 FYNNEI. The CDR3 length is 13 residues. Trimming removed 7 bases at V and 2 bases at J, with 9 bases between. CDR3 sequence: CASKGFGNQPQHF. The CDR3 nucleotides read TGTGCCAGCAAGGGGTTCGGCAATCAGCCCCAGCATTTT.

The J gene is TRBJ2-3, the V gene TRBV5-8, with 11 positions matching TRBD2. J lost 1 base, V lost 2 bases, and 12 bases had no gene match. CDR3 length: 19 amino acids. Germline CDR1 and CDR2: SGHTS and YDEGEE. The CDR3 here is CASSFPLAGGPGGTDTQYF. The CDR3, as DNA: TGTGCCAGCAGCTTCCCGCTAGCGGGAGGACCAGGGGGCACAGATACGCAGTATTTT.

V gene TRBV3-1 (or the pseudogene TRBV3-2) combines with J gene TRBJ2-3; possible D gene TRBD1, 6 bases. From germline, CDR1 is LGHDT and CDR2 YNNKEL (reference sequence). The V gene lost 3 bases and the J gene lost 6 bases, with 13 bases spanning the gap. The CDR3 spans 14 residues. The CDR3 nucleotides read TGTGCCAGCAGCCACAGGGGTTTCGCCGATACGCAGTATTTT. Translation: CASSHRGFADTQYF.

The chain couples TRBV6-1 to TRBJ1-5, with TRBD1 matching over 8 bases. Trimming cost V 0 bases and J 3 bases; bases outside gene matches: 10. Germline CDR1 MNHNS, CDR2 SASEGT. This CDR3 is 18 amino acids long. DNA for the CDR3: TGTGCCAGCAGTGAAGCCGAGACAGGGGTCCTTACCAATCAGCCCCAGCATTTT. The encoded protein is CASSEAETGVLTNQPQHF.

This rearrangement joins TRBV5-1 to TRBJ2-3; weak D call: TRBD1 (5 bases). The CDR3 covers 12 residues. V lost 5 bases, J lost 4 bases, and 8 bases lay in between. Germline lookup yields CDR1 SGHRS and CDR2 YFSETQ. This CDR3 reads CASRQDPDTQYF. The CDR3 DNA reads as TGCGCCAGCAGACAGGACCCAGATACGCAGTATTTT. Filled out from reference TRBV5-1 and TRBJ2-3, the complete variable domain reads KAGVTQTPRYLIKTRGQQVTLSCSPISGHRSVSWYQQTPGQGLQFLFEYFSETQRNKGNFPGRFSGRQFSNSRSEMNVSTLELGDSALYLCASRQDPDTQYFGPGTRLTVL.

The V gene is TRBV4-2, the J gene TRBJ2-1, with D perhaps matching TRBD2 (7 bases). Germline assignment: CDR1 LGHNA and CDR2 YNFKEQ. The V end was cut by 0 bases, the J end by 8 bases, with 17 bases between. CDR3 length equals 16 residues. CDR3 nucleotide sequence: TGTGCCAGCAGCCAAGAAGGGGGAGGGGGTAGGGATGAGCAGTTCTTC. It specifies CASSQEGGGGRDEQFF.

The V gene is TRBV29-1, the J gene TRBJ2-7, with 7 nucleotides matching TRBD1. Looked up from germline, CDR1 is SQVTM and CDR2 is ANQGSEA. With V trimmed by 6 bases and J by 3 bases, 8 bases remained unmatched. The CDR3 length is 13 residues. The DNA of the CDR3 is TGCAGCGTAACCGACAGGGCCAACTACGAGCAGTACTTC. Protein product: CSVTDRANYEQYF.

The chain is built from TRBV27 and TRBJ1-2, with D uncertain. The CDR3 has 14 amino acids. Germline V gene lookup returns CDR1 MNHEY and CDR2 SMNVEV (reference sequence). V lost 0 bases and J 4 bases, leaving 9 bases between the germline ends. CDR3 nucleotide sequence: TGTGCCAGCAGTTTATCCGGGGTACCCTATGGCTACACCTTC. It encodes CASSLSGVPYGYTF.

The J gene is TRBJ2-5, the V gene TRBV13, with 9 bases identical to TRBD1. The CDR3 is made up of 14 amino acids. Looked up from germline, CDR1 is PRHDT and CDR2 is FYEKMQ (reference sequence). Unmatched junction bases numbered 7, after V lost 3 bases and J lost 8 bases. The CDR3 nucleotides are TGTGCCAGCAGCTTTGAGGGACAGGGAGCCACCCAGTACTTC. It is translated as CASSFEGQGATQYF. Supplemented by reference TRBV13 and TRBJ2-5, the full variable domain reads AAGVIQSPRHLIKEKRETATLKCYPIPRHDTVYWYQQGPGQDPQFLISFYEKMQSDKGSIPDRFSAQQFSDYHSELNMSSLELGDSALYFCASSFEGQGATQYFGPGTRLLVL.

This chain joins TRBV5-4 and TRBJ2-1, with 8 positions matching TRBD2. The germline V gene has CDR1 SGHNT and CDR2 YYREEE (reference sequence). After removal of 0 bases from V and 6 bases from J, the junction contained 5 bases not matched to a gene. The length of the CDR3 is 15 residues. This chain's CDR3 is CASSLVGLGINEQFF. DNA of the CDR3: TGTGCCAGCAGCTTGGTGGGACTAGGCATCAATGAGCAGTTCTTC.